This passage covers 26 T cell receptor beta chains from one sample sequenced in a study of shared clonotypes between healthy human individuals. The method was immunoSEQ multiplex PCR; TCRdb's version includes in-frame clones alone and lacks a portion of them. The sample carries more than 2 million clones, approximately 96% recorded once. Sample: naive CD4+ T cells sorted from blood. The subset denotes: CD45RA+ positively selected. The receptors derive from a young man in good health.

V usage is TRBV7-6 and J usage is TRBJ1-3, with D possibly being TRBD1 (5 bases). Trimming removed 8 bases at V and 0 bases at J, with 17 bases between. The CDR3 totals 16 residues. Germline lookup yields CDR1 SGHVS and CDR2 FNYEAQ. The CDR3 reads CASSLGENTSGNTIYF. CDR3 DNA: TGTGCCAGCTCTCTAGGGGAAAATACCTCTGGAAACACCATATATTTT. The complete variable domain, with remaining parts taken from reference TRBV7-6 and TRBJ1-3, reads GAGVSQSPRYKVTKRGQDVALRCDPISGHVSLYWYRQALGQGPEFLTYFNYEAQQDKSGLPNDRFSAERPEGSISTLTIQRTEQRDSAMYRCASSLGENTSGNTIYFGEGSWLTVV.

As for this clone: Distinct nucleotide sequences in the sample also encode this CDR3. The chain combines TRBV10-3 with TRBJ1-1; a weak D match, TRBD1 (5 bases). V lost 0 bases and J 1 base, leaving 9 bases between the germline ends. Germline values: CDR1 ENHRY, CDR2 SYGVKD. The CDR3 extends over 15 amino acids. In nucleotides, the CDR3 is TGTGCCATCAGTGAGTCGGGGGGGACGAACACTGAAGCTTTCTTT. Translated: CAISESGGTNTEAFF.

The J gene is TRBJ1-5, the V gene TRBV5-4; D not certain. The CDR3 is made up of 14 amino acids. V lost 0 bases and J 3 bases, leaving 7 bases between the germline ends. CDR1 is SGHNT, CDR2 YYREEE, per germline (reference sequence). This CDR3 is CASSLEPVNQPQHF. DNA for the CDR3: TGTGCCAGCAGCTTGGAACCGGTCAATCAGCCCCAGCATTTT. The variable domain in full, with the rest retrieved from reference TRBV5-4 and TRBJ1-5, is ETGVTQSPTHLIKTRGQQVTLRCSSQSGHNTVSWYQQALGQGPQFIFQYYREEENGRGNFPPRFSGLQFPNYSSELNVNALELDDSALYLCASSLEPVNQPQHFGDGTRLSIL.

The CDR3 sequence: CASSPGLAEVTQYF. For the CDR3, the DNA is TGTGCCAGCAGCCCGGGACTAGCGGAGGTAACCCAGTACTTC. The V gene is TRBV7-2, the J gene TRBJ2-5; 11 bases line up with TRBD2. Unmatched junction bases numbered 7, after V lost 5 bases and J lost 8 bases. Germline assignment: CDR1 SGHTA and CDR2 FQGNSA. The CDR3 length is 14 residues. The whole variable domain, remainder taken from reference TRBV7-2 and TRBJ2-5, is GAGVSQSPSNKVTEKGKDVELRCDPISGHTALYWYRQSLGQGLEFLIYFQGNSAPDKSGLPSDRFSAERTGGSVSTLTIQRTQQEDSAVYLCASSPGLAEVTQYFGPGTRLLVL.

The chain is built from TRBV19 and TRBJ1-6; 10 bases are shared with TRBD1. With V trimmed by 6 bases and J by 8 bases, 7 bases remained unmatched. The germline CDR1 and CDR2 sequences are LNHDA and SQIVND (reference sequence). There are 15 residues in the CDR3. CDR3 sequence (DNA): TGTGCCAGTAGCAGAGGGGGGACAGGGGATTCACCCCTCCACTTT. Encoded protein: CASSRGGTGDSPLHF. The complete variable domain, with remaining parts taken from reference TRBV19 and TRBJ1-6, reads DGGITQSPKYLFRKEGQNVTLSCEQNLNHDAMYWYRQDPGQGLRLIYYSQIVNDFQKGDIAEGYSVSREKKESFPLTVTSAQKNPTAFYLCASSRGGTGDSPLHFGNGTRLTVT.

This clone was counted a single time. The identical CDR3 is also encoded by other nucleotide sequences in the sample. The V call is TRBV6-5, the J call TRBJ1-6; 7 bases map to TRBD1. Trimming cost V 5 bases and J 7 bases; bases outside gene matches: 2. CDR3 length: 13 residues. Germline CDR1 MNHEY, CDR2 SVGAGI. CDR3 loop: CASSGTVNSPLHF. The CDR3 DNA reads as TGTGCCAGCAGTGGGACAGTCAATTCACCCCTCCACTTT.

The genes are TRBV5-1 and TRBJ1-6; 7 bases match TRBD1. With V trimmed by 5 bases and J by 6 bases, 11 bases remained unmatched. This CDR3 is built from 16 residues. Germline assignment: CDR1 SGHRS and CDR2 YFSETQ. The CDR3 spells CASSHITGDSNSPLHF. The CDR3 DNA reads as TGCGCCAGCAGTCACATCACAGGGGACTCTAATTCACCCCTCCACTTT.

This clone was recorded once. This sequence joins TRBV7-2 and TRBJ1-1; no definite D call. The CDR3 length is 14 residues. V lost 3 bases, J lost 0 bases, and 8 bases lay in between. CDR1 and CDR2 (germline): SGHTA, FQGNSA. The DNA of the CDR3 is TGTGCCAGCAGCTTTTCTTCGTTGAACACTGAAGCTTTCTTT. The encoded protein is CASSFSSLNTEAFF.

The gene calls are TRBV7-2 and TRBJ2-2, with a weak D call TRBD2 (5 bases). Germline CDR1 SGHTA, CDR2 FQGNSA. The CDR3 length is 15 residues. V was trimmed by 5 bases and J by 4 bases, leaving 14 bases between them. The CDR3 region is CASSLTRGGTGELFF. The CDR3 nucleotides read TGTGCCAGCAGCCTAACACGAGGAGGCACCGGGGAGCTGTTTTTT.

The chain is built from TRBV5-5 and TRBJ2-7; D gene unclear. The CDR3 covers 16 residues. V was pared by 6 bases and J by 4 bases, with 23 bases between. CDR1 and CDR2 from the germline V gene are SGHKS and YYEKEE (reference sequence). For the CDR3, the DNA is TGTGCCAGCACCCCCTCGGCCGGTGCTAATAATTACGAGCAGTACTTC. Protein sequence: CASTPSAGANNYEQYF.

The chain uses TRBV2 and TRBJ2-1; 8 nucleotides align to TRBD2. CDR1 and CDR2 (germline): SNHLY, FYNNEI. The CDR3 runs to 16 residues. After removal of 6 bases from V and 4 bases from J, the junction contained 11 bases not matched to a gene. CDR3 in amino acids: CASRDSLAGGYNEQFF. CDR3 coding DNA: TGTGCCAGCAGAGACTCCCTAGCGGGTGGGTACAATGAGCAGTTCTTC.

V gene TRBV5-1 combines with J gene TRBJ2-5, with unresolved D. The CDR3 has 15 residues. V lost 0 bases and J 1 base, leaving 10 bases between the germline ends. The germline CDR1 and CDR2 sequences are SGHRS and YFSETQ. This chain's CDR3 is CASSLAVSRQETQYF. The CDR3 DNA sequence: TGCGCCAGCAGCTTGGCGGTTAGCCGCCAAGAGACCCAGTACTTC.

The chain combines TRBV19 with TRBJ1-1; 7 bases align to TRBD1. Trimming cost V 2 bases and J 1 base; bases outside gene matches: 7. Per the germline V gene, CDR1 is LNHDA and CDR2 is SQIVND (reference sequence). The CDR3 extends over 16 amino acids. CDR3 sequence (DNA): TGTGCCAGTAGTATATCACTTCGGACAGGGAACACTGAAGCTTTCTTT. It yields the protein CASSISLRTGNTEAFF. The entire variable domain, with the rest obtained from reference TRBV19 and TRBJ1-1, is as follows: DGGITQSPKYLFRKEGQNVTLSCEQNLNHDAMYWYRQDPGQGLRLIYYSQIVNDFQKGDIAEGYSVSREKKESFPLTVTSAQKNPTAFYLCASSISLRTGNTEAFFGQGTRLTVV.

This chain links TRBV6-5 with TRBJ2-1; tentative D call: TRBD1 (6 bases). This CDR3 comprises 15 residues. Between the trimmed V and J ends, which lost 0 bases and 2 bases, there was a span of 8 bases. Germline V gene sequence: CDR1 MNHEY, CDR2 SVGAGI. The CDR3 sequence is CASSYSWTAYNEQFF. CDR3 coding DNA: TGTGCCAGCAGTTACTCCTGGACAGCCTACAATGAGCAGTTCTTC.

The rearrangement links TRBV6-6 to TRBJ2-3; D is undetermined. The germline CDR1 and CDR2 sequences are MNHNY and SVGAGI (reference sequence). The germline V and J ends were trimmed by 5 bases and 11 bases, with 11 bases remaining between them. The CDR3 spans 11 residues. The CDR3 bases are TGTGCCAGCAGTACCTTATACGGGCAGTATTTT. Its translation is CASSTLYGQYF.

The CDR3: CASSPPLVARETYF. In DNA form, the CDR3 reads TGTGCCAGCTCACCACCGCTGGTAGCCCGCGAGACCTACTTC. The chain has TRBV18 and TRBJ2-7, with no clear D. Trimming took off 0 bases at V and 13 bases at J, with 19 bases between the two ends. The CDR3 extends over 14 amino acids. Germline CDR1 is KGHSH and CDR2 is LQKENI.

The J gene is TRBJ1-2, the V gene TRBV27; 9 nucleotides align to TRBD1. From germline, CDR1 is MNHEY and CDR2 SMNVEV (reference sequence). The CDR3 totals 13 residues. V lost 6 bases, J lost 8 bases, and 7 bases stayed unmatched. The CDR3 is CASSYWDREGYTF. The CDR3 coding sequence is TGTGCCAGCAGCTACTGGGACAGGGAAGGCTACACCTTC.

This clone occurred once. The gene calls are TRBV2 and TRBJ2-6, with 13 bases fitting TRBD2. CDR1 is SNHLY and CDR2 is FYNNEI in the germline V gene. V shed 0 bases, J shed 4 bases, and the junction held 6 bases outside the gene matches. The CDR3 has 19 amino acids. CDR3 coding DNA: TGTGCCAGCAGTGAAGCGGGACTAGCGGGAATCCGAGGGGCCAACGTCCTGACTTTC. Its protein is CASSEAGLAGIRGANVLTF.

The V and J genes are TRBV6-6 and TRBJ2-3; D is unclear. CDR3 length equals 15 residues. V was pared by 8 bases and J by 3 bases, with 18 bases between. CDR1 MNHNY and CDR2 SVGAGI come from the germline V gene (reference sequence). The chain's CDR3 is CASYNFGQRTDTQYF. The CDR3 bases are TGTGCCAGCTATAACTTCGGGCAGAGGACAGATACGCAGTATTTT.

This clone was observed once. The chain combines TRBV5-1 with TRBJ2-5; D could derive from TRBD1 or TRBD2 (5 bases each). Trimming left V 4 bases short and J 5 bases short, with 15 bases between. CDR1 and CDR2 (germline): SGHRS, YFSETQ. This CDR3 is 14 amino acids long. The CDR3: CASSPGRRSETQYF. The DNA of the CDR3 is TGCGCCAGCAGCCCGGGACGGCGGAGTGAGACCCAGTACTTC.

The rearrangement joins TRBV30 to TRBJ1-2; D is possibly TRBD1 (5 bases). The V gene lost 0 bases and the J gene lost 4 bases, with 15 bases spanning the gap. The germline V gene has CDR1 GTSNPN and CDR2 SVGIG (reference sequence). This CDR3 comprises 15 residues. The CDR3 nucleotides read TGTGCCTGGAGTGTTAGTCTGGGACGGACCTATGGCTACACCTTC. The encoded protein is CAWSVSLGRTYGYTF.

This chain connects TRBV2 to TRBJ2-7; perhaps D is TRBD1 or TRBD2 (5 bases each). This CDR3 has 12 amino acids. Germline-derived CDR1 and CDR2 are SNHLY and FYNNEI. V was pared by 5 bases and J by 6 bases, with 11 bases between. DNA for the CDR3: TGTGCCAGCAGTCTCCGGGACCGCGAGCAGTACTTC. It codes for CASSLRDREQYF.

A word on this clone: Distinct nucleotide sequences in the sample also encode this CDR3. The chain links TRBV28 to TRBJ1-6, with TRBD1 identical over 8 bases. This CDR3 is 14 amino acids long. V lost 4 bases, J lost 7 bases, and 3 bases stayed unmatched. Germline V gene lookup returns CDR1 MDHEN and CDR2 SYDVKM. As DNA, the CDR3 is TGTGCCAGCAGTTCCGGACAGGGAAATTCACCCCTCCACTTT. This translates into CASSSGQGNSPLHF.

The chain combines TRBV6-1 with TRBJ2-2; 12 bases agree with TRBD1. With V trimmed by 2 bases and J by 4 bases, 2 bases remained unmatched. The CDR3 spans 16 residues. Germline V gives CDR1 MNHNS, CDR2 SASEGT. Written as DNA, the CDR3 is TGTGCCAGCAGTGAACGGGACAGGGGGCCCACCGGGGAGCTGTTTTTT. This encodes CASSERDRGPTGELFF.

The CDR3 DNA follows: TGTGCCAGCGGTGGTTTCGAGTACACCGGGGAGCTGTTTTTT. Its protein product is CASGGFEYTGELFF. The V call is TRBV21-1, the J call TRBJ2-2; TRBD2 was called by the table and not checked on the DNA. TRBV21-1 corresponds to a pseudogene. The CDR3 totals 14 residues.

The V and J genes are TRBV11-3 and TRBJ2-3, with D perhaps matching TRBD1 (6 bases). V lost 2 bases, J lost 5 bases, and 8 bases lay in between. Per the germline V gene, CDR1 is SGHNT and CDR2 is YENEEA. There are 13 residues in the CDR3. As DNA, the CDR3 is TGTGCCAGCAGCTTACAGGGGATAGATACGCAGTATTTT. It specifies CASSLQGIDTQYF.